This T cell receptor (beta chain) was captured by sequencing in a study of shared clonotypes between healthy human individuals. V was shortened by 3 bases and J by 2 bases, with 11 bases between the two germline ends. CDR3 length: 14 amino acids. CDR1 is MDHEN and CDR2 is SYDVKM in the germline V gene. Genomic DNA from each subset was divided evenly over several immunoSEQ plates. TCRdb's table, derived via immunoSEQ multiplex PCR, lists solely in-frame clones and lacks some. The sample lists about 800,000 clones; about 96% were seen once. In the case of this clone: No antigen is known for it.

Findings and limits, study-wide: Memory subsets generally showed smaller estimated richness than naive subsets did. Sequencing of the sorted subsets was shown by rarefaction to be incomplete despite large depth. Non-shared clonotypes had lower generation probabilities than clonotypes shared by all four sorted-subset donors.

The naive CD8 fraction comprised CD45RO-negative cells positively selected for CCR7 and excluded terminally differentiated effector memory CD45RA+ cells. The sequenced sample consisted of naive CD8+ T cells sorted from blood. The chain joins TRBV28 to TRBJ2-7, with a tentative D call TRBD2 (5 bases). The sequence came from a man aged 30 to 39 in good health. The CDR3 DNA reads TGTGCCAGCAGTTTCGGGGTGGCGGCCTACGAGCAGTACTTC. The encoded protein is CASSFGVAAYEQYF.